What follows are 32 T cell receptor beta chains derived from one specimen sequenced in a study of blood T cell repertoires in COVID-19 (dated by TCRdb to 2018 to 2020). Library construction relied on the immunoSEQ multiplex PCR assay. Held by TCRdb, this immuneACCESS table contains in-frame sequences only and omits some clones. Under half of the omission traces to an unresolved V gene where checked; the cause of the rest is unknown. For this sample there are a few hundred thousand clones; around 84% appear just once. Under 9% of the sample comes from the top ten. Sequenced material: peripheral blood. The source is a woman between 70 and 85 years old with active or convalescent COVID-19.

The chain carries TRBV6-6 and TRBJ1-4, with D unresolved. The germline V gene has CDR1 MNHNY and CDR2 SVGAGI (reference sequence). The CDR3 is made up of 12 amino acids. V lost 6 bases and J 8 bases, leaving 10 bases between the germline ends. CDR3 amino acids: CASRPTEEKLFF. CDR3 DNA sequence: TGTGCCAGCAGGCCGACGGAGGAAAAACTGTTTTTT.

This rearrangement joins TRBV6-5 to TRBJ1-3; D possibly corresponds to TRBD1 (5 bases). The CDR3 is 14 amino acids. The V end was cut by 4 bases, the J end by 5 bases, with 12 bases between. CDR1 MNHEY and CDR2 SVGAGI come from the germline V gene. The CDR3 region is CASSLVRGRNTIYF. The CDR3 bases are TGTGCCAGCAGTTTAGTACGGGGGAGAAACACCATATATTTT.

This clone was seen a handful of times. The gene calls are TRBV11-2 and TRBJ1-6; a weak D match, TRBD1 (6 bases). The CDR3 is 16 amino acids. Germline-derived CDR1 and CDR2 are SGHAT and FQNNGV. V gave up 1 base and J gave up 5 bases, with 12 bases separating them. CDR3 in amino acids: CASSLAGGLNNSPLHF. In DNA, the CDR3 is TGTGCCAGCAGCTTAGCGGGGGGGCTCAATAATTCACCCCTCCACTTT. Full variable domain (remainder filled in from reference TRBV11-2 and TRBJ1-6): EAGVAQSPRYKIIEKRQSVAFWCNPISGHATLYWYQQILGQGPKLLIQFQNNGVVDDSQLPKDRFSAERLKGVDSTLKIQPAKLEDSAVYLCASSLAGGLNNSPLHFGNGTRLTVT.

The rearrangement joins TRBV5-6 to TRBJ1-2; D is perhaps TRBD1 (5 bases). Looked up from germline, CDR1 is SGHDT and CDR2 is YYEEEE. V lost 3 bases to trimming and J lost 4 bases, with 16 bases between them. The CDR3 totals 15 residues. The CDR3 DNA sequence: TGTGCCAGCAGCTCCCAGGTAGGGGTAGGCTATGGCTACACCTTC. The encoded protein is CASSSQVGVGYGYTF.

The chain is built from TRBV6-2 or TRBV6-3 and TRBJ1-6, with 10 bases fitting TRBD1. V was pared by 6 bases and J by 18 bases, with 14 bases of the junction left unmatched. The CDR3 loop spans 14 amino acids. Germline V gene sequence: CDR1 MNHEY, CDR2 SVGEGT. The CDR3 DNA reads TGTGCCAGCAGCAATTATCGGGACAGGGGTTTTGACCACTTT. Its protein product is CASSNYRDRGFDHF.

This clone was seen once. The chain joins TRBV6-5 to TRBJ1-2, with a tentative D call TRBD1 (5 bases). The V and J ends lost 8 bases and 7 bases respectively, with 11 bases between them. This CDR3 region has 11 residues. Germline lookup yields CDR1 MNHEY and CDR2 SVGAGI. The CDR3 coding sequence is TGTGCCAGCTTTCAGGGAAGTGGCTACACCTTC. Protein: CASFQGSGYTF.

The chain couples TRBV11-2 to TRBJ1-2, with 8 bases that match TRBD1. V lost 9 bases and J lost 4; bases outside the gene matches: 1. The CDR3 sequence is 11 residues long. The germline V gene has CDR1 SGHAT and CDR2 FQNNGV. CDR3 bases: TGTGCCAGTGGACAGGGCTATGGCTACACCTTC. Translation gives CASGQGYGYTF.

This chain uses TRBV6-6 with TRBJ1-3; 7 bases are shared with TRBD1. Trimming cost V 6 bases and J 0 bases; bases outside gene matches: 17. CDR3 length: 19 residues. Germline V gene data show CDR1 as MNHNY and CDR2 as SVGAGI (reference sequence). The CDR3 coding sequence is TGTGCCAGCAGCCGACCAGGACCGACAGGGCTGGGCTCTGGAAACACCATATATTTT. It translates to CASSRPGPTGLGSGNTIYF.

This clone was seen only once. The chain joins TRBV18 to TRBJ2-4; a possible D gene is TRBD1 (6 bases). V was trimmed by 3 bases and J by 4 bases, leaving 13 bases between them. Germline V gives CDR1 KGHSH, CDR2 LQKENI. This CDR3 comprises 15 residues. CDR3 in amino acids: CASSPEQGRKNIQYF. CDR3 nucleotide sequence: TGTGCCAGCTCACCCGAACAGGGTAGGAAAAACATTCAGTACTTC.

This rearrangement joins TRBV6-2 or TRBV6-3 to TRBJ1-1; no clear D gene. Germline-derived CDR1 and CDR2 are MNHEY and SVGEGT. The CDR3 runs 14 residues. V was trimmed by 4 bases and J by 4 bases, leaving 13 bases between them. The DNA for the CDR3 is TGTGCCAGCAGTTTTCTTTCCCGAGGCACTGAAGCTTTCTTT. Translation: CASSFLSRGTEAFF.

The genes are TRBV7-7 and TRBJ2-3; 8 bases line up with TRBD2. The CDR3 sequence is 16 residues long. Germline V CDR1 and CDR2: SSHAT, FNYEAQ (reference sequence). V shed 0 bases, J shed 4 bases, and the junction held 6 bases outside the gene matches. In DNA, the CDR3 is TGTGCCAGCAGCTTAGCGTCGGGGGGGCCCTCAGATACGCAGTATTTT. It specifies CASSLASGGPSDTQYF.

This sequence joins TRBV11-3 and TRBJ2-2; 8 bases fit TRBD2. The trim removed 5 bases at V and 7 bases at J, leaving 6 bases unmatched. This CDR3 has 14 amino acids. Germline CDR1 reads SGHNT; CDR2 reads YENEEA. CDR3 loop: CASSPGGGGGELFF. The CDR3 DNA is TGTGCCAGCAGCCCCGGGGGGGGAGGCGGGGAGCTGTTTTTT. The variable domain in full, completed from reference TRBV11-3 and TRBJ2-2, reads EAGVVQSPRYKIIEKKQPVAFWCNPISGHNTLYWYLQNLGQGPELLIRYENEEAVDDSQLPKDRFSAERLKGVDSTLKIQPAELGDSAVYLCASSPGGGGGELFFGEGSRLTVL.

The rearrangement uses TRBV9 and TRBJ1-1; D is perhaps TRBD1 (6 bases). The CDR3 consists of 14 residues. V was trimmed by 8 bases and J by 2 bases, leaving 16 bases between them. Germline V gives CDR1 SGDLS, CDR2 YYNGEE. DNA for the CDR3: TGTGCCAGTTCGACAGGTCCGGTCAACACTGAAGCTTTCTTT. Translated, it gives CASSTGPVNTEAFF.

About this clone itself: This sample includes further DNA sequences coding for the same CDR3. The J gene is TRBJ1-3, the V gene TRBV7-9, with no clear D. Germline CDR1 is SEHNR and CDR2 is FQNEAQ (reference sequence). CDR3 length equals 12 residues. V gave up 3 bases and J gave up 4 bases, with 4 bases separating them. CDR3 residues: CASSLSGNTIYF. As DNA, the CDR3 is TGTGCCAGCAGCTTGTCAGGAAACACCATATATTTT. Full variable domain (rest looked up from reference TRBV7-9 and TRBJ1-3): DTGVSQNPRHKITKRGQNVTFRCDPISEHNRLYWYRQTLGQGPEFLTYFQNEAQLEKSRLLSDRFSAERPKGSFSTLEIQRTEQGDSAMYLCASSLSGNTIYFGEGSWLTVV.

This clone was seen once. The genes are TRBV12-3 or TRBV12-4 and TRBJ1-2; D not certain. V shed 1 base and J shed 7 bases, with 7 bases lying between them. The length of the CDR3 is 12 residues. DNA of the CDR3: TGTGCCAGCAGTTTAGACCTGGCTGGCTACACCTTC. Its translation: CASSLDLAGYTF.

The chain's CDR3 is CASSPPGGYNSPLHF. Here the CDR3 DNA reads TGTGCCAGCAGCCCACCGGGGGGCTATAATTCACCCCTCCACTTT. V and J are TRBV11-2 and TRBJ1-6; D may be TRBD1 (5 bases). V was pared by 5 bases and J by 3 bases, with 11 bases between. Looked up from germline, CDR1 is SGHAT and CDR2 is FQNNGV. The CDR3 is made up of 15 amino acids.

The chain recombines TRBV7-2 with TRBJ2-7, with D maybe TRBD2 (6 bases). CDR1 is SGHTA, CDR2 FQGNSA, per germline. This CDR3 has 15 amino acids. The V end lost 7 bases, the J end lost 0 bases, and 16 bases lay between the germline ends. The CDR3 region is CASKEGGGSSYEQYF. CDR3 DNA sequence: TGTGCCAGCAAGGAGGGTGGAGGGAGCTCCTACGAGCAGTACTTC.

The chain couples TRBV9 to TRBJ1-1; 7 bases agree with TRBD1. CDR3 length: 14 residues. V shed 3 bases and J 2 bases; nucleotides not matched to a gene: 4. Germline assignment: CDR1 SGDLS and CDR2 YYNGEE. CDR3 DNA sequence: TGTGCCAGCAGCGGCGGGACAGCTAACACTGAAGCTTTCTTT. This gives the protein CASSGGTANTEAFF.

Notes on this clone: Other DNA sequences from this sample encode an identical CDR3 as well. The rearrangement joins TRBV20-1 to TRBJ1-5; D perhaps matches TRBD1 (5 bases). With 3 bases removed from V and 6 bases from J, the gap between germline ends came to 9 bases. CDR1 DFQATT and CDR2 SNEGSKA come from the germline V gene (reference sequence). The CDR3 loop spans 12 amino acids. CDR3 in amino acids: CSASGGGQPQHF. CDR3 in DNA: TGCAGTGCTAGTGGGGGGGGTCAGCCCCAGCATTTT.

This chain joins TRBV19 and TRBJ1-5; TRBD1 aligns across 10 bases. Germline CDR1 is LNHDA and CDR2 is SQIVND (reference sequence). Trimming removed 4 bases from V and 5 bases from J; junction bases left unmatched: 5. The length of the CDR3 is 15 residues. CDR3 region: CASSTLGQGYQPQHF. In DNA form, the CDR3 reads TGTGCCAGTAGTACTCTGGGACAGGGGTATCAGCCCCAGCATTTT.

J is TRBJ1-2 and V is TRBV5-1; D call uncertain. Trimming shortened V by 4 bases and J by 8 bases, and 12 bases separated the two germline ends. Germline V gives CDR1 SGHRS, CDR2 YFSETQ. CDR3 length: 12 residues. The CDR3 sequence is CASSPRDVGYTF. CDR3 DNA sequence: TGCGCCAGCAGCCCTAGAGATGTCGGCTACACCTTC.

This clone was seen only once. The rearrangement joins TRBV19 to TRBJ2-3; TRBD1 aligns across 9 bases. V shed 5 bases, J shed 0 bases, and the junction held 3 bases outside the gene matches. Germline V gene data show CDR1 as LNHDA and CDR2 as SQIVND (reference sequence). The CDR3 runs to 15 residues. The CDR3 bases are TGTGCCAGTAGTGACAGGGGGGGCAGCACAGATACGCAGTATTTT. Translation gives CASSDRGGSTDTQYF.

V usage is TRBV25-1 and J usage is TRBJ2-3; 8 nucleotides match TRBD1. This CDR3 region has 16 residues. Germline CDR1 is MGHDK and CDR2 is SYGVNS. J was trimmed by 5 bases and V by 1 base; bases with no gene match: 8. The CDR3 coding sequence is TGTGCCAGCAGTGAATTACAGGGGGGCACACGAGATACGCAGTATTTT. Protein sequence: CASSELQGGTRDTQYF.

The CDR3 DNA follows: TGTGCCAGCAGCGTAGCTGATCAGGGATGGGAAAAACTGTTTTTT. This gives the protein CASSVADQGWEKLFF. This chain uses TRBV9 with TRBJ1-4, with a tentative D call TRBD1 (5 bases). Germline-derived CDR1 and CDR2 are SGDLS and YYNGEE. The ends were cut back, 0 bases at V and 8 bases at J, with 14 bases in the middle. This CDR3 region has 15 residues.

V usage is TRBV9 and J usage is TRBJ1-6; TRBD1 matches at 7 bases. Germline CDR1 SGDLS, CDR2 YYNGEE. V was clipped by 0 bases and J by 10 bases; unmatched bases: 10. The CDR3 consists of 16 residues. CDR3: CASSVGEGAVLSPLHF. CDR3 nucleotides: TGTGCCAGCAGCGTAGGAGAGGGGGCTGTTCTGTCACCCCTCCACTTT.

This clone has a handful of counts. J is TRBJ1-4 and V is TRBV5-1; a possible D gene is TRBD1 (5 bases). The germline CDR1 and CDR2 sequences are SGHRS and YFSETQ. The CDR3 consists of 16 residues. V dropped 2 bases and J dropped 7 bases, with 18 bases sitting between them. The CDR3: CASSFPLGEAAEKLFF. The CDR3 DNA sequence: TGCGCCAGCAGCTTTCCCCTGGGGGAGGCGGCTGAAAAACTGTTTTTT.

This rearrangement joins TRBV12-3 or TRBV12-4 to TRBJ1-1; perhaps TRBD1 as D (5 bases). V shed 2 bases and J shed 8 bases, with 12 bases lying between them. This CDR3 contains 13 residues. The CDR3 sequence: CASSLSGFWEAFF. CDR3 in DNA: TGTGCCAGCAGTTTATCAGGGTTTTGGGAAGCTTTCTTT.

The V and J genes are TRBV29-1 and TRBJ1-5; no definite D call. Trimming removed 4 bases from V and 4 bases from J, with 11 bases in between. This CDR3 contains 13 residues. CDR1 SQVTM and CDR2 ANQGSEA come from the germline V gene. DNA of the CDR3: TGCAGCGTTGGACTAGGGCCTAATCAGCCCCAGCATTTT. Its translation is CSVGLGPNQPQHF.

This chain joins TRBV7-2 and TRBJ1-3; TRBD1 is a possible D gene (5 bases). Germline V gives CDR1 SGHTA, CDR2 FQGNSA. This CDR3 has 13 residues. Trimming stripped 2 bases from V and 4 bases from J, with 6 bases between. CDR3 DNA sequence: TGTGCCAGCAGCTTAAAGGGGGGAAACACCATATATTTT. Protein product: CASSLKGGNTIYF.

The chain combines TRBV5-5 with TRBJ2-2, with 10 positions matching TRBD2. Germline CDR1 is SGHKS and CDR2 is YYEKEE (reference sequence). The J segment lost 5 bases and the V segment lost 4 bases, leaving 11 bases of the junction unmatched. This CDR3 is built from 17 residues. For the CDR3, the DNA is TGTGCCAGCAGCCCCCGAGGGAGCGGGGGGGAAACCGGGGAGCTGTTTTTT. Amino acids: CASSPRGSGGETGELFF.

V gene TRBV6-2 or TRBV6-3 combines with J gene TRBJ1-2; perhaps TRBD1 as D (5 bases). V dropped 5 bases and J dropped 7 bases, with 8 bases sitting between them. The germline CDR1 and CDR2 sequences are MNHEY and SVGEGT. CDR3 length: 11 residues. The CDR3 DNA reads as TGTGCCAGCAGTCTGCAGGGTGGCTACACCTTC. Translating it yields CASSLQGGYTF.

This rearrangement joins TRBV21-1 to TRBJ2-3; the table's D call, TRBD1, has no DNA check behind it. TRBV21-1 is described as a pseudogene. This CDR3 is built from 15 residues. Here the CDR3 reads CASSKRGRAGDTQYF. CDR3 coding DNA: TGTGCCAGCAGCAAAAGAGGCAGGGCTGGAGATACGCAGTATTTT.